What follows describes a single T cell receptor (beta chain). Profiled with immunoSEQ multiplex PCR; TCRdb holds only in-frame clones, not every one. The sample includes approximately 32,000 clones, about 95% of them seen just once. The sample comes from a study of graft-versus-host responses after intestinal transplantation. About the research overall: Recipients uniformly received anti-thymocyte globulin induction, followed by tacrolimus and steroids for approximately 3 years.

Germline CDR1 reads SGDLS; CDR2 reads YYNGEE. The CDR3 is made up of 14 amino acids. V was shortened by 0 bases and J by 0 bases, with 4 bases between the two germline ends. The chain links TRBV9 to TRBJ2-1; D is unclear. The sequence was collected from a human patient who received an intestinal transplant, so some T cells may come from the graft donor. This specimen was PBMCs, taken 16 days after intestinal transplant. The CDR3 spells CASSVVASYNEQFF. As DNA, the CDR3 is TGTGCCAGCAGCGTAGTAGCCTCCTACAATGAGCAGTTCTTC.